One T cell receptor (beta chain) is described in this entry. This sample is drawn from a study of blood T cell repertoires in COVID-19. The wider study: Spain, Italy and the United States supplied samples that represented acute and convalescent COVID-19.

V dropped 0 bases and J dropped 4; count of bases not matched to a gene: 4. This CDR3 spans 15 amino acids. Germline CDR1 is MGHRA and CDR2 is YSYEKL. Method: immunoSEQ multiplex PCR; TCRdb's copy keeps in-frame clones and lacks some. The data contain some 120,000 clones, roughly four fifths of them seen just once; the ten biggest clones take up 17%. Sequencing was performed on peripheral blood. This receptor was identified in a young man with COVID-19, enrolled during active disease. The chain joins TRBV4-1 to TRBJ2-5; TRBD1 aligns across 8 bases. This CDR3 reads CASSQDLRGRETQYF. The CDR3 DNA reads TGCGCCAGCAGCCAAGATCTCAGGGGGCGAGAGACCCAGTACTTC.